These T cell receptor beta chains were read from a single sample in a study of blood T cell repertoires in COVID-19. Clones were sequenced by immunoSEQ multiplex PCR, and TCRdb holds only the in-frame ones, with some missing. This sample has roughly 280,000 clones, with less than 90% found just once. Sequencing was done on a sample of peripheral blood. These receptors came from a man aged 25-40 years with active or convalescent COVID-19. Both conserved end residues are part of each CDR3. Fields, in order: CDR3 length, J gene, D gene, V gene, CDR3 protein. The D gene is left open where the match is weak.

length: 16; J: TRBJ2-1; D: TRBD1; V: TRBV5-1; CDR3: CASSPNRDRGRGEQFF
length: 17; J: TRBJ2-3; D: TRBD2; V: TRBV18; CDR3: CASSPGTSGGFTDTQYF
length: 17; J: TRBJ2-3; D: TRBD2; V: TRBV5-6; CDR3: CASSPGLAGPGADTQYF
length: 16; J: TRBJ2-2; D: TRBD1; V: TRBV5-4; CDR3: CASSYRTGGDTGELFF
length: 15; J: TRBJ1-5; D: .; V: TRBV9; CDR3: CASSVGGGDHQPQHF
length: 15; J: TRBJ2-7; D: TRBD2; V: TRBV5-4; CDR3: CASSLGTSALYEQYF
length: 13; J: TRBJ2-7; D: .; V: TRBV30; CDR3: CAWPQGPGYEQYF
length: 14; J: TRBJ1-1; D: TRBD1; V: TRBV19; CDR3: CASSDRGWNTEAFF
length: 14; J: TRBJ2-1; D: .; V: TRBV6-5; CDR3: CASSYWTAANEQFF
length: 15; J: TRBJ2-7; D: TRBD1; V: TRBV6-5; CDR3: CASSSQQGSSYEQYF
length: 14; J: TRBJ2-5; D: TRBD2; V: TRBV6-5; CDR3: CASSSLAGEETQYF
length: 15; J: TRBJ2-6; D: .; V: TRBV6-1; CDR3: CASSESLSGANVLTF
length: 16; J: TRBJ1-4; D: TRBD1; V: TRBV7-6; CDR3: CASSLRQGPNNEKLFF